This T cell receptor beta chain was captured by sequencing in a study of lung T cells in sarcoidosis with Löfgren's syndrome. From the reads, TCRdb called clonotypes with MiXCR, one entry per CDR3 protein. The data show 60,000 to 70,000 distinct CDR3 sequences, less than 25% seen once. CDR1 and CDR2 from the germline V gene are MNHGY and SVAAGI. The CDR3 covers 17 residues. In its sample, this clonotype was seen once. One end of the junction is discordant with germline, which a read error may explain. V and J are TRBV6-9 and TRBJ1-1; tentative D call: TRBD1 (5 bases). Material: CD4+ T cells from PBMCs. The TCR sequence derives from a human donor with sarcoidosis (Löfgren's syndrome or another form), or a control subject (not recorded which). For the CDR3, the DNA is TGTGCCCGCAGTTATAGGGGCGGAGGAGGGATGAACACTGAAGCTTTCTTT. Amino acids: CARSYRGGGGMNTEAFF.